Below, 27 T cell receptor beta chains from the same sample are listed, as sequenced in a study of CD8 T cells in ankylosing spondylitis. MiXCR, run by TCRdb on the 5' RACE reads, gives a single entry per CDR3 protein. The sample lists some 250,000 distinct CDR3 sequences; roughly 25% were seen once. The specimen sequenced was blood, either unsorted or a sorted T cell fraction (not recorded which). Receptors were obtained from a male donor with ankylosing spondylitis or in good health (not recorded which).

CDR3 amino acids: CASKRGALVLGANVLTF. The CDR3 region has the DNA TGTGCCAGCAAAAGGGGGGCCCTAGTTCTCGGGGCCAACGTCCTGACTTTC. The chain recombines TRBV6-2 or TRBV6-3 with TRBJ2-6, with D perhaps assigned TRBD1 or TRBD2 (6 bases each). This CDR3 region has 17 residues. Germline CDR1 reads MNHEY; CDR2 reads SVGEGT. V lost 7 bases and J lost 4, with 20 bases in between.

The chain couples TRBV7-2 to TRBJ1-1; TRBD1 aligns across 8 bases. Looked up from germline, CDR1 is SGHTA and CDR2 is FQGNSA. J gave up 5 bases and V 5 bases, and 7 bases lay outside the gene matches. This CDR3 contains 14 residues. Here the CDR3 reads CASSKTGEGTEAFF. The CDR3 nucleotides are TGTGCCAGCAGCAAGACAGGGGAGGGAACTGAAGCTTTCTTT.

V usage is TRBV24-1 and J usage is TRBJ2-3, with TRBD2 matching over 13 bases. The CDR3 is 18 residues long. J gave up 1 base and V 4 bases, and 7 bases lay outside the gene matches. Germline lookup yields CDR1 KGHDR and CDR2 SFDVKD. Here the CDR3 reads CATSDGLAGARRTDTQYF. The CDR3 DNA follows: TGTGCCACCAGTGACGGACTAGCGGGGGCCAGGCGCACAGATACGCAGTATTTT.

This clonotype was detected only a few times. The CDR3 here is CASSTRTDTQYF. The CDR3 DNA follows: TGTGCCAGCTCCACGCGGACAGATACGCAGTATTTT. The chain has TRBV12-3 or TRBV12-4 and TRBJ2-3; the D is unclear. Trimming took 8 bases from V and 3 from J, leaving 9 bases between them. The CDR3 runs 12 residues.

The J gene is TRBJ2-5, the V gene TRBV24-1; 10 bases match TRBD1. Trimming removed 2 bases from V and 6 bases from J; junction bases left unmatched: 8. CDR1 and CDR2 (germline): KGHDR, SFDVKD. CDR3 length: 16 amino acids. CDR3: CATSDSRDRGRKTQYF. The CDR3 nucleotides read TGTGCCACCAGTGATTCCCGAGACAGGGGGCGAAAGACCCAGTACTTC.

In this sample, this clonotype turned up many times. As DNA, the CDR3 is TGTGCCAGCAGGCTGGGGGGGGCCGTAACCGGGGAGCTGTTTTTT. This encodes CASRLGGAVTGELFF. The V gene is TRBV28, the J gene TRBJ2-2, with D perhaps matching TRBD2 (7 bases). V was clipped by 6 bases and J by 5 bases, with 16 bases between them. Germline V gene data show CDR1 as MDHEN and CDR2 as SYDVKM. This CDR3 is 15 amino acids long.

This clonotype was recorded a few times. The chain has TRBV20-1 and TRBJ2-3; no reliable D call. The germline gives CDR1 DFQATT, CDR2 SNEGSKA (reference sequence). The ends were cut back, 5 bases at V and 8 bases at J, with 14 bases in the middle. CDR3 length: 12 residues. DNA for the CDR3: TGCAGTGCTTCGGGCCAGTGGGCTACGCAGTATTTT. Encoded protein: CSASGQWATQYF.

The CDR3 loop is CASSPRRGTQYF. The CDR3 DNA is TGTGCCAGCAGTCCCCGTCGGGGGACCCAGTACTTC. The gene calls are TRBV12-3 or TRBV12-4 and TRBJ2-5; D might be TRBD2 (5 bases). The V and J ends lost 5 bases and 7 bases respectively, with 11 bases between them. CDR3 length equals 12 residues.

The V call is TRBV12-3 or TRBV12-4, the J call TRBJ1-2; D gene uncertain. The CDR3 has 14 amino acids. V lost 6 bases and J lost 8, with 19 bases in between. For the CDR3, the DNA is TGTGCCAGCAGCCAACCAAGGGTCTCGAGGGGCTACACCTTC. Amino acid sequence: CASSQPRVSRGYTF.

There are many counts of this clonotype. CDR3 sequence (DNA): TGTGCCACCCGACAGGGGAACATTGGACCCCAGCATTTT. It encodes CATRQGNIGPQHF. This sequence joins TRBV6-1 and TRBJ1-5, with 8 bases that match TRBD1. The CDR3 extends over 13 amino acids. The germline gives CDR1 MNHNS, CDR2 SASEGT. The V gene end was trimmed by 10 bases and the J gene end by 10 bases; junction bases not matched to a gene: 12.

V is TRBV29-1 and J is TRBJ2-5; D perhaps matches TRBD2 (5 bases). Germline V gives CDR1 SQVTM, CDR2 ANQGSEA. Trimming shortened V by 5 bases and J by 5 bases, and 15 bases separated the two germline ends. This CDR3 contains 13 residues. CDR3: CSVSSSVGETQYF. The CDR3 bases are TGCAGCGTTTCCAGTAGCGTCGGTGAGACCCAGTACTTC.

The chain employs TRBV20-1 and TRBJ2-5; D might be TRBD1 or TRBD2, each matching 7 bases. The CDR3 is 15 residues long. Looked up from germline, CDR1 is DFQATT and CDR2 is SNEGSKA (reference sequence). The V and J ends lost 0 bases and 1 base respectively, with 12 bases between them. CDR3 residues: CSARDGGDSQETQYF. The CDR3, as DNA: TGCAGTGCTAGAGATGGGGGGGACAGCCAAGAGACCCAGTACTTC.

This chain links TRBV4-1 with TRBJ2-4, with 7 bases fitting TRBD2. CDR1 MGHRA and CDR2 YSYEKL come from the germline V gene. The CDR3 contains 16 residues. V dropped 10 bases and J dropped 3; count of bases not matched to a gene: 15. The CDR3 nucleotides are TGCGCCACCAAGGGAGGGGCCCCTCGGGGCAAAAACATTCAGTACTTC. This translates into CATKGGAPRGKNIQYF.

The rearrangement links TRBV3-1 to TRBJ2-1; a possible D gene is TRBD1 (6 bases). Trimming cost V 1 base and J 10 bases, with 11 bases left between them. The CDR3 contains 13 residues. CDR1 and CDR2 (germline): LGHDT, YNNKEL (reference sequence). The CDR3 nucleotides are TGTGCCAGCAGCCAAGGGACAGTTGGAGAGCAGTTCTTC. Translation: CASSQGTVGEQFF.

The chain joins TRBV30 to TRBJ1-1; D not resolved. The V end was cut by 1 base, the J end by 1 base, with 7 bases between. This CDR3 is built from 13 residues. Germline V gene data show CDR1 as GTSNPN and CDR2 as SVGIG (reference sequence). CDR3 protein: CAWSDVPNTEAFF. CDR3 nucleotide sequence: TGTGCCTGGAGTGATGTCCCGAACACTGAAGCTTTCTTT.

In its sample, this clonotype was seen a few times. The chain has TRBV29-1 and TRBJ2-1; 11 nucleotides align to TRBD2. This CDR3 has 15 residues. Germline V gives CDR1 SQVTM, CDR2 ANQGSEA. After removal of 5 bases from V and 4 bases from J, the junction contained 7 bases not matched to a gene. CDR3 nucleotide sequence: TGCAGCGTTCCAATAGCGGGGGGGCCATACAATGAGCAGTTCTTC. It is translated as CSVPIAGGPYNEQFF.

This clonotype was recorded many times. CDR3 sequence (DNA): TGTGCCAGCAGCTCACAAGCGGGGTCGACAGATACGCAGTATTTT. This codes for CASSSQAGSTDTQYF. The chain couples TRBV9 to TRBJ2-3, with TRBD2 matching 7 bases. With 4 bases clipped from V and 3 bases from J, the junction kept 8 bases outside the gene matches. This CDR3 spans 15 amino acids. Germline CDR1 reads SGDLS; CDR2 reads YYNGEE.

This clonotype showed up just a few times. The rearrangement links TRBV15 to TRBJ2-7, with D possibly TRBD1 on 7 matching bases. CDR3 length: 16 amino acids. The V end lost 2 bases, the J end lost 6 bases, and 20 bases lay between the germline ends. CDR1 LNHNV and CDR2 YYDKDF come from the germline V gene (reference sequence). In nucleotides, the CDR3 is TGTGCCACCAGCAGATCCCCTGGACAGGTCGGGGGCGAGCAGTACTTC. This gives the protein CATSRSPGQVGGEQYF.

In this sample, this clonotype turned up many times. This chain connects TRBV10-3 to TRBJ1-1, with D possibly matching TRBD1 (6 bases). The CDR3 spans 15 residues. In germline, CDR1 is ENHRY, CDR2 SYGVKD. The V gene lost 3 bases and the J gene lost 5 bases, with 16 bases spanning the gap. CDR3 bases: TGTGCCATCAGTGACCTACAGGGCGGACGGACTGAAGCTTTCTTT. Amino acid sequence: CAISDLQGGRTEAFF.

The chain couples TRBV15 to TRBJ1-3; D is ambiguous. Per germline, CDR1 LNHNV and CDR2 YYDKDF (reference sequence). The CDR3 covers 16 residues. V lost 0 bases to trimming and J lost 0 bases, with 9 bases between them. Here the CDR3 DNA reads TGTGCCACCAGCAGAGAATGGCCGAGCTCTGGAAACACCATATATTTT. Its translation: CATSREWPSSGNTIYF.

This clonotype was counted once. The gene calls are TRBV5-5 and TRBJ2-1; D not resolved. The ends were cut back, 3 bases at V and 3 bases at J, with 10 bases in the middle. CDR3 length: 14 residues. The V gene's germline CDR1 is SGHKS and CDR2 YYEKEE (reference sequence). The CDR3 is CASSSRRLYNEQFF. The CDR3 nucleotides read TGTGCCAGCAGCTCCAGGCGCCTCTACAATGAGCAGTTCTTC.

This clonotype occurred many times. The rearrangement uses TRBV5-1 and TRBJ2-7, with a tentative D call TRBD1 (6 bases). The germline V gene encodes CDR1 SGHRS and CDR2 YFSETQ. V lost 3 bases to trimming and J lost 7 bases, with 14 bases between them. This CDR3 is 13 amino acids long. The CDR3 region is CASSYQGTGEQYF. The CDR3 DNA reads as TGCGCCAGCAGCTATCAGGGGACCGGGGAGCAGTACTTC. Together with reference TRBV5-1 and TRBJ2-7, the CDR3 gives the full variable domain: KAGVTQTPRYLIKTRGQQVTLSCSPISGHRSVSWYQQTPGQGLQFLFEYFSETQRNKGNFPGRFSGRQFSNSRSEMNVSTLELGDSALYLCASSYQGTGEQYFGPGTRLTVT.

The V call is TRBV6-4, the J call TRBJ2-2, with D possibly being TRBD2 (5 bases). Trimming took 6 bases from V and 6 from J, leaving 17 bases between them. The CDR3 runs to 15 residues. Germline loops: CDR1 MRHNA, CDR2 SNTAGT. The CDR3 loop reads CASSHVVGMAGELFF. The DNA for the CDR3 is TGTGCCAGCAGCCATGTGGTCGGGATGGCCGGGGAGCTGTTTTTT.

This clonotype was observed many times. This chain connects TRBV12-3 or TRBV12-4 to TRBJ2-5, with 10 bases fitting TRBD2. The CDR3 contains 15 residues. Trimming removed 4 bases from V and 1 base from J; junction bases left unmatched: 3. The CDR3 loop reads CASSSSGGPQETQYF. In DNA, the CDR3 is TGTGCCAGCAGTTCTAGCGGGGGCCCCCAAGAGACCCAGTACTTC.

The V and J genes are TRBV20-1 and TRBJ2-5; D unclear. V gave up 3 bases and J gave up 5 bases, with 10 bases separating them. The germline V gene encodes CDR1 DFQATT and CDR2 SNEGSKA (reference sequence). This CDR3 is built from 12 residues. The chain's CDR3 is CSASIVRETQYF. Written as DNA, the CDR3 is TGCAGTGCTAGTATCGTGAGGGAGACCCAGTACTTC.

This clonotype occurred a few times. The chain joins TRBV20-1 to TRBJ2-7, with D possibly matching TRBD1 (6 bases). V gave up 3 bases and J gave up 3 bases, with 15 bases separating them. In germline, CDR1 is DFQATT, CDR2 SNEGSKA (reference sequence). This CDR3 comprises 14 residues. The CDR3 DNA is TGCAGTGCTAGGGGGGCAGCTTACAACTACGAGCAGTACTTC. This encodes CSARGAAYNYEQYF.

This clonotype was seen more than once but under ten times. CDR3 sequence: CASSYDNYGYTF. CDR3 in DNA: TGTGCCAGCAGCTATGATAACTATGGCTACACCTTC. V is TRBV7-2 and J is TRBJ1-2; no reliable D call. The CDR3 length is 12 residues. Trimming removed 4 bases from V and 1 base from J, with 4 bases in between. Germline V gene sequence: CDR1 SGHTA, CDR2 FQGNSA.